A selection of T cell receptor beta chains follows, all from one sample in a study of regulatory dendritic cells for organ transplantation. The method was immunoSEQ multiplex PCR; TCRdb's version includes in-frame clones alone and lacks a portion of them. The sample has about 5,400 clones, roughly 74% seen once; the top ten hold roughly 21%. Their antigen targets remain unknown. The sample taken for sequencing was memory CD8+ T cells from blood cultured with regulatory dendritic cells. The receptors here all came from a human donor in good health. The CDR3 runs from the conserved cysteine through the conserved F or W. A D gene is named only where the DNA matches it firmly. Only some rows state a clone size, as once, few, many or a class for expanded clones.

TRBV2	-	TRBJ1-1	-	CARETENTEAFF	TGTGCCAGGGAGACAGAAAACACTGAAGCTTTCTTT
TRBV5-5	TRBD1	TRBJ1-2	once	CASSVATLGDRQCCNYGYTF	TGTGCCAGCAGCGTGGCCACACTGGGGGACAGGCAGTGCTGTAACTATGGCTACACCTTC
TRBV2	-	TRBJ1-2	-	CARTRDFNYGYTF	TGTGCCAGGACCAGGGATTTTAACTATGGCTACACCTTC
TRBV27	-	TRBJ1-5	few	CASSVTVAGSQPQHF	TGTGCCAGCAGTGTGACAGTTGCGGGATCTCAGCCCCAGCATTTT
TRBV4-2	TRBD2	TRBJ2-3	-	CASSKGLAGGPGFGTDTQYF	TGTGCCAGCAGCAAAGGACTAGCGGGGGGGCCTGGGTTCGGCACAGATACGCAGTATTTT
TRBV7-6	-	TRBJ2-5	-	CASSLVVPGWETQYF	TGTGCCAGCAGCTTAGTGGTTCCTGGGTGGGAGACCCAGTACTTC
TRBV2	-	TRBJ1-1	-	CASMGNTEAFF	TGTGCCAGCATGGGGAACACTGAAGCTTTCTTT
TRBV6-1	TRBD2	TRBJ2-4	few	CASSELAGGMDIQYF	TGTGCCAGCAGTGAACTAGCGGGGGGTATGGACATTCAGTACTTC
TRBV29-1	-	TRBJ1-3	-	CSVAVPISGNTIYF	TGCAGCGTTGCAGTACCCATCTCTGGAAACACCATATATTTT
TRBV18	TRBD1	TRBJ2-7	-	CASLGQGGYEQYF	TGTGCCAGCCTGGGACAGGGGGGATACGAGCAGTACTTC
TRBV7-9	-	TRBJ2-2	few	CASGRSGELFF	TGTGCCAGCGGACGGTCCGGGGAGCTGTTTTTT
TRBV13	-	TRBJ2-3	once	CASSLGAGPTDTQYF	TGTGCCAGCAGCTTAGGGGCAGGACCCACAGATACGCAGTATTTT
TRBV5-1	TRBD2	TRBJ2-2	-	CASSLAKLAGVSGELFF	TGCGCCAGCAGCTTGGCCAAACTAGCGGGAGTATCCGGGGAGCTGTTTTTT
TRBV4-2	-	TRBJ1-2	few	CASSQEARQVLGYTF	TGTGCCAGCAGCCAAGAAGCGCGGCAGGTGCTCGGCTACACCTTC
TRBV4-3	-	TRBJ2-5	-	CASSQDPSKTQYF	TGCGCCAGCAGCCAAGATCCTAGCAAGACCCAGTACTTC
TRBV27	-	TRBJ1-1	few	CASRVGANTEAFF	TGTGCCAGCCGTGTGGGGGCGAACACTGAAGCTTTCTTT
TRBV25-1	-	TRBJ2-7	-	CASSPGSEQYF	TGTGCCAGCAGTCCCGGGAGCGAGCAGTACTTC
TRBV4-2	-	TRBJ2-6	-	CASSQEGGQGANVLTF	TGTGCCAGCAGCCAAGAAGGAGGGCAAGGGGCCAACGTCCTGACTTTC
TRBV5-5	-	TRBJ2-5	-	CASGGARGAQETQYF	TGTGCCAGCGGGGGGGCCCGTGGGGCCCAAGAGACCCAGTACTTC
TRBV5-5	TRBD2	TRBJ2-7	-	CASSLTISGTMWYEQYF	TGTGCCAGCAGCTTGACCATTTCCGGGACTATGTGGTACGAGCAGTACTTC
TRBV10-3	TRBD2	TRBJ2-7	large	CAISGLREGSYEQYF	TGTGCCATCAGTGGGTTGCGGGAGGGCTCCTACGAGCAGTACTTC
TRBV19	TRBD1	TRBJ1-2	-	CASSHRGGIYGYTF	TGTGCCAGTTCCCACAGGGGAGGTATCTATGGCTACACCTTC
TRBV7-9	-	TRBJ2-7	few	CASTGSTYEQYF	TGTGCCAGCACAGGGAGCACCTACGAGCAGTACTTC
TRBV5-5	-	TRBJ2-1	-	CASSNHEGHPSYNEQFF	TGTGCCAGCAGTAATCACGAGGGACACCCATCCTACAATGAGCAGTTCTTC
TRBV15	-	TRBJ2-1	-	CATSGGRESYNEQFF	TGTGCCACCAGCGGGGGACGGGAGTCCTACAATGAGCAGTTCTTC
TRBV7-9	TRBD1	TRBJ2-7	-	CATSDRGDYEQYF	TGTGCCACCTCGGACAGGGGTGACTACGAGCAGTACTTC
TRBV5-6	-	TRBJ1-2	once	CASSMRGIGNYGYTF	TGTGCCAGCAGCATGAGAGGAATAGGGAACTATGGCTACACCTTC
TRBV5-4	-	TRBJ2-3	large	CASSFFGSGARDTQYF	TGTGCCAGCAGCTTTTTCGGTTCAGGGGCCCGAGATACGCAGTATTTT
TRBV27	TRBD1	TRBJ1-2	-	CASSSGQPRSYGYTF	TGTGCCAGCAGTTCGGGACAGCCTAGGTCGTATGGCTACACCTTC
TRBV5-4	-	TRBJ2-7	once	CASSLGGGNEQYF	TGTGCCAGCAGCTTGGGAGGGGGAAACGAGCAGTACTTC
TRBV5-1	-	TRBJ1-2	-	CAPPRGRVAYGYTF	TGCGCCCCCCCCAGGGGCAGGGTGGCCTATGGCTACACCTTC
TRBV7-9	-	TRBJ1-2	few	CASSLGEGWYGYTF	TGTGCCAGCAGCTTAGGAGAGGGGTGGTATGGCTACACCTTC
TRBV6-4	TRBD2	TRBJ2-1	once	CASSAGTSGGRGEQFF	TGTGCCAGCTCAGCGGGGACTAGCGGGGGCCGGGGTGAGCAGTTCTTC
TRBV7-9	-	TRBJ2-5	-	CASSLVRDEQETQYF	TGTGCCAGCAGCTTAGTCCGGGACGAGCAAGAGACCCAGTACTTC
TRBV29-1	TRBD1	TRBJ2-7	-	CSVVGRGPREQYF	TGCAGCGTTGTCGGCAGGGGGCCACGCGAGCAGTACTTC
TRBV5-8	-	TRBJ2-2	once	CASSLANADRTPNTGELFF	TGTGCCAGCAGCTTGGCCAACGCTGACAGGACCCCGAACACCGGGGAGCTGTTTTTT
TRBV15	TRBD1	TRBJ1-2	-	CATSRKDRVGYTF	TGTGCCACCAGCAGAAAGGACAGGGTTGGCTACACCTTC
TRBV7-9	-	TRBJ2-7	-	CASSSPEGLAYEQYF	TGTGCCAGCAGCTCCCCGGAAGGGTTGGCGTACGAGCAGTACTTC